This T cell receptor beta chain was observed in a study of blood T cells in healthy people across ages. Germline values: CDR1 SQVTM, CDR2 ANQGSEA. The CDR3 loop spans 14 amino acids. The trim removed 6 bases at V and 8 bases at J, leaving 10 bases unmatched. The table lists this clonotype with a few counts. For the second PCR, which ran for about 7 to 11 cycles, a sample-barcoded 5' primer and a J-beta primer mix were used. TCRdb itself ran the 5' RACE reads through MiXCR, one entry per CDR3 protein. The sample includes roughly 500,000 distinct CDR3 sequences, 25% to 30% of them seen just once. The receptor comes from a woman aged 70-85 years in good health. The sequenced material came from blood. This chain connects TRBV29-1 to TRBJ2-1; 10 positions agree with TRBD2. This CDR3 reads CSVAWASGGYEQFF. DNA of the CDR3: TGCAGCGTCGCCTGGGCTAGCGGGGGTTATGAGCAGTTCTTC.